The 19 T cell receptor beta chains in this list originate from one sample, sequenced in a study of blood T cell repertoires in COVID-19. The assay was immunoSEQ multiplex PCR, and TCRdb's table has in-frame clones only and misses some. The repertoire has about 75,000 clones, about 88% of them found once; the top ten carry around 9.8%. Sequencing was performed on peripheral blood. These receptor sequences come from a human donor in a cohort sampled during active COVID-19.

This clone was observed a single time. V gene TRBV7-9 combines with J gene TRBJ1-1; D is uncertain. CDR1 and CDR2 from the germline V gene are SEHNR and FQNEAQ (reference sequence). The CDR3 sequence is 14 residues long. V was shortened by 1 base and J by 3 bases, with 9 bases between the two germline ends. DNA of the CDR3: TGTGCCAGCAGCTTAGTTTACGGAGACACTGAAGCTTTCTTT. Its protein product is CASSLVYGDTEAFF.

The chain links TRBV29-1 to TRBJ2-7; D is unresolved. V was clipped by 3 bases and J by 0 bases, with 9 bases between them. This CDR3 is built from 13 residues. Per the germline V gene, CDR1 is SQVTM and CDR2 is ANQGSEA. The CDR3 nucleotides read TGCAGCGTTGAGGTCGACATCTCCTACGAGCAGTACTTC. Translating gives CSVEVDISYEQYF.

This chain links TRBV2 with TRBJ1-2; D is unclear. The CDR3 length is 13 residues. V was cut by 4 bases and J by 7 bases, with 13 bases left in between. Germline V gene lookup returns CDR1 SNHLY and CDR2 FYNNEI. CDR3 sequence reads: CASSGSTPFGYTF. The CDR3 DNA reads TGTGCCAGCAGTGGGAGTACCCCCTTTGGCTACACCTTC.

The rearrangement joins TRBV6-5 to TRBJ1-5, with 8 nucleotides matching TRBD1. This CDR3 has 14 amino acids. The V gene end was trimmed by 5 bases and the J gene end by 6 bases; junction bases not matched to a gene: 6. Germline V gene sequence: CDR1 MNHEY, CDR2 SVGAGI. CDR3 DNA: TGTGCCAGCAGTCAAACAGGGGGGCGTCAGCCCCAGCATTTT. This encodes CASSQTGGRQPQHF.

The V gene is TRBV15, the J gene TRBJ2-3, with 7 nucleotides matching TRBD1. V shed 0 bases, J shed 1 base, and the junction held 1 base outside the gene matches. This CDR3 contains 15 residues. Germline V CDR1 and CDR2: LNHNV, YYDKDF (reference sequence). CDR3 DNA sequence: TGTGCCACCAGCAGAGATGGACAGGGCACAGATACGCAGTATTTT. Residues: CATSRDGQGTDTQYF.

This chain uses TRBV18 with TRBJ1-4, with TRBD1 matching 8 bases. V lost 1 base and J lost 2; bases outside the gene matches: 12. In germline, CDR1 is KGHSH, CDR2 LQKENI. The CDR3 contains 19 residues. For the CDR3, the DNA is TGTGCCAGCTCACCACGGCCTCCTCGACAGGGGCCGACTAATGAAAAACTGTTTTTT. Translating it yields CASSPRPPRQGPTNEKLFF.

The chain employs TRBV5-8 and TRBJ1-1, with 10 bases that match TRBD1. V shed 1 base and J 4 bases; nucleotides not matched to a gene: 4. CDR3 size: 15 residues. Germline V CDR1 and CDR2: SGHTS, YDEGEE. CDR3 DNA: TGTGCCAGCAGCTTGAAGGGACAGGGGACCACTGAAGCTTTCTTT. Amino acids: CASSLKGQGTTEAFF.

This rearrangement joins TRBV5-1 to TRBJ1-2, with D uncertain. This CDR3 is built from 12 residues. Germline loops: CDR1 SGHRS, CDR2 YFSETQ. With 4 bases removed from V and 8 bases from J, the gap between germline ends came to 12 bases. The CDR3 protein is CASSAGEGGYTF. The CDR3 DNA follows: TGCGCCAGCAGCGCGGGCGAGGGAGGCTACACCTTC.

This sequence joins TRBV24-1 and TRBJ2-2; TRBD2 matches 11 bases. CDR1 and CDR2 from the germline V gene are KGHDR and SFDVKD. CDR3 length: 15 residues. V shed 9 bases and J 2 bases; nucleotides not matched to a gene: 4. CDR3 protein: CATQTSGTNTGELFF. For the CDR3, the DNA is TGTGCCACCCAGACTAGCGGGACAAACACCGGGGAGCTGTTTTTT.

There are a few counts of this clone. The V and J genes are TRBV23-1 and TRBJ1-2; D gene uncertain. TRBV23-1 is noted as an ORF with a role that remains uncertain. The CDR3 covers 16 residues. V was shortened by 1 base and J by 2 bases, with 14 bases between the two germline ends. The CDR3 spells CASSQYHPTCNYGYTF. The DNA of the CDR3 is TGCGCCAGCAGTCAATACCACCCCACATGCAACTATGGCTACACCTTC.

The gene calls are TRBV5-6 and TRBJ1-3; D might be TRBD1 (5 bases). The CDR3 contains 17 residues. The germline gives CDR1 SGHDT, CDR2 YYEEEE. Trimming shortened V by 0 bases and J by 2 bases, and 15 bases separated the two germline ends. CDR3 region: CASSLGPGDSPGNTIYF. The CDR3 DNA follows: TGTGCCAGCAGCTTGGGCCCCGGTGACAGTCCTGGAAACACCATATATTTT. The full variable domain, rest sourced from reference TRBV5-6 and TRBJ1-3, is DAGVTQSPTHLIKTRGQQVTLRCSPKSGHDTVSWYQQALGQGPQFIFQYYEEEERQRGNFPDRFSGHQFPNYSSELNVNALLLGDSALYLCASSLGPGDSPGNTIYFGEGSWLTVV.

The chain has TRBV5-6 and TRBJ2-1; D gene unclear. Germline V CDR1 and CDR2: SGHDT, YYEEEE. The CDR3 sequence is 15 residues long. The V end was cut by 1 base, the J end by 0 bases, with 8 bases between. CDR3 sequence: CASSLSPVSYNEQFF. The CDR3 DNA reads TGTGCCAGCAGCTTGTCGCCAGTCTCCTACAATGAGCAGTTCTTC.

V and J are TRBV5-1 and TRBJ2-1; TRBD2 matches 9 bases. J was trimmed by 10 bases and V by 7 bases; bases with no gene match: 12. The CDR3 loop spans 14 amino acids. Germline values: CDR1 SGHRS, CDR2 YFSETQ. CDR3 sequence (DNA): TGCGCCAGCCAAGAAGGGTCTAGCGGGAACGAGCAGTTCTTC. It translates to CASQEGSSGNEQFF. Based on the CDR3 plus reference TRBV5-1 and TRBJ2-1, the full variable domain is KAGVTQTPRYLIKTRGQQVTLSCSPISGHRSVSWYQQTPGQGLQFLFEYFSETQRNKGNFPGRFSGRQFSNSRSEMNVSTLELGDSALYLCASQEGSSGNEQFFGPGTRLTVL.

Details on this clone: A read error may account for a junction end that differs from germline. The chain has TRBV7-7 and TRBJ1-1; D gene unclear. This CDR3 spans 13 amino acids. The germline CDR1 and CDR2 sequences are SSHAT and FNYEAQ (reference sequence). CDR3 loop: CASSPSGKGEAFF. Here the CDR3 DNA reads TGTGCTAGCAGCCCGTCGGGAAAAGGTGAAGCTTTCTTT.

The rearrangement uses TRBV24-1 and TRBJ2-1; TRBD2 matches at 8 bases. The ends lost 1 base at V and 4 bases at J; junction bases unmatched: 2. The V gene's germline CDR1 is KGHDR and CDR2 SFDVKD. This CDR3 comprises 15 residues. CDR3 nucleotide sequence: TGTGCCACCAGTGATTTAGCGGGAGATTACAATGAGCAGTTCTTC. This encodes CATSDLAGDYNEQFF.

CDR3 amino acids: CASSLEAGGLYTQYF. In DNA, the CDR3 is TGTGCCAGCAGCTTAGAAGCGGGGGGGTTGTATACGCAGTATTTT. The rearrangement uses TRBV11-2 and TRBJ2-3; TRBD2 matches at 10 bases. In germline, CDR1 is SGHAT, CDR2 FQNNGV. Trimming cost V 0 bases and J 7 bases; bases outside gene matches: 4. CDR3 length: 15 residues.

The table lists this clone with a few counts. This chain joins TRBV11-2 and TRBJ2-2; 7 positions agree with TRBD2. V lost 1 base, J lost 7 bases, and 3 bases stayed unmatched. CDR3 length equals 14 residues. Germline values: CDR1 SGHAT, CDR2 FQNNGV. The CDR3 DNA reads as TGTGCCAGCAGCTTAGCGACTAGCCGCGGGGAGCTGTTTTTT. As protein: CASSLATSRGELFF. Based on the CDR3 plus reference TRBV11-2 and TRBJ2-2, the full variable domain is EAGVAQSPRYKIIEKRQSVAFWCNPISGHATLYWYQQILGQGPKLLIQFQNNGVVDDSQLPKDRFSAERLKGVDSTLKIQPAKLEDSAVYLCASSLATSRGELFFGEGSRLTVL.

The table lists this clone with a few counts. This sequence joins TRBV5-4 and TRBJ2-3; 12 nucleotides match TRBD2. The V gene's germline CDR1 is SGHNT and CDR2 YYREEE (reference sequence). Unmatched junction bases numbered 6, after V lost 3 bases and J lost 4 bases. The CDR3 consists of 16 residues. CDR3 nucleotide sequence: TGTGCCAGCAGCTCGGCAACTAGCGGGGGGTCAGATACGCAGTATTTT. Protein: CASSSATSGGSDTQYF.

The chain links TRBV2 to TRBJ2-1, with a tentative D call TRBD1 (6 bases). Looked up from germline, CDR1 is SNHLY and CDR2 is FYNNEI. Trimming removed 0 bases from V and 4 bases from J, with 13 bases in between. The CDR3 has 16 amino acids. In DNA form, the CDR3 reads TGTGCCAGCAGTGAAGCAAGGGGGACAAATTACAATGAGCAGTTCTTC. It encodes CASSEARGTNYNEQFF.